This T cell receptor (beta chain) was captured by sequencing in a study of CD8+ T cells in alopecia areata. Following extraction, RNA underwent reverse transcription to cDNA, which served as the sequencing template. Profiling relied on immunoSEQ multiplex PCR, and the TCRdb table lists in-frame clones only, not all of them. The sample lists roughly 210,000 clones, about 40% occurring once. With V trimmed by 0 bases and J by 8 bases, 9 bases remained unmatched. The CDR3 is 16 amino acids. Germline CDR1 and CDR2: SGHRS and YFSETQ. The treatment here: oral pan-JAK inhibitor, 5-10 mg twice daily. The sample holds a few counts of this clone.

The chain combines TRBV5-1 with TRBJ2-1, with 9 bases lining up with TRBD2. The sequencing here drew on CD4+ T cells sorted from blood, taken at roughly week 38, from a patient treated with tofacitinib. The clonotype was recovered from a human donor with alopecia areata. CDR3 sequence: CASSLGLAEPGYEQFF. The CDR3 region has the DNA TGCGCCAGCAGCTTGGGACTAGCGGAACCAGGGTATGAGCAGTTCTTC.